A selection of T cell receptor beta chains follows, all from one sample in a study of blood T cell repertoires in COVID-19. Some clones are missing from TCRdb's copy, which holds only in-frame ones; the method was immunoSEQ multiplex PCR. The data contain 200,000 to 250,000 clones, 90% to 95% of them seen just once; the ten biggest clones take up 0.8% to 1%. What was sequenced was peripheral blood. Source of these receptors: a man between 60 and 75 years old with COVID-19, enrolled during active disease. Each CDR3 is given with its conserved first and last residue.

TRBV20-1 CSASPFTGVNQPQHF
TRBV7-3 CASSPGGNQETQYF
TRBV3-1/TRBV3-2 CASSQAAGGRGTQYF
TRBV5-1 CASSLDGQPRWYF
TRBV4-1 CASSRGPGTYYEQYF
TRBV28 CASRNGASGPYNEQFF
TRBV30 CAWTQDSNQPQHF
TRBV5-1 CASSLYVGYDNEQFF
TRBV12-3/TRBV12-4 CASSQQGGGYTF
TRBV7-9 CASSLLRGGVDNSPLHF
TRBV5-6 CASSWGNSGGNQPQHF
TRBV10-3 CAISESTGTGELFF
TRBV7-9 CASTAEGRPYEQYF
TRBV5-4 CASSFDNNYGYTF
TRBV7-8 CASSSDAGGQGALGYTF
TRBV2 CASTQRHRGGNQPQHF
TRBV28 CASSFWQGNTEAFF
TRBV10-3 CAISESWSGGNTGELFF
TRBV5-1 CASSLEDINTEAFF
TRBV19 CASSIRSAGSISLSEQYF
TRBV19 CASSMGLGQAYGYTF
TRBV4-1 CASSQVPGTGYSPLHF
TRBV9 CASSVGGTGAKNTEAFF
TRBV5-1 CASSLGLAALDEQYF
TRBV29-1 CSAARGSSYNEQFF
TRBV2 CASRGTSGNEQFF
TRBV19 CASSPDSDNQPQHF
TRBV4-1 CASSQEVGTGKNTEAFF
TRBV4-1 CASSQDSVSNQPQHF
TRBV7-3 CASSLTADSYNEQFF
TRBV18 CASSPTSGTNTGELFF
TRBV19 CASSVRGGVTSYEQYF
TRBV5-1 CASRAGEFPTHYGYTF
TRBV11-1 CASSLSGGRYTGELFF
TRBV9 CASSVARGARGAEQFF
TRBV6-5 CAARAGGGVTGELFF